These 25 T cell receptor beta chains originate from one sample sequenced in a study of T cell responses to AZD1222 COVID-19 vaccine. Data came from immunoSEQ multiplex PCR; TCRdb stores just in-frame clones and leaves some out. This sample has 110,000 or so clones, with 82% found just once. The sequencing used peripheral blood, collected on day 0 of AZD1222 vaccination. Receptors were obtained from an adult in good health.

The gene calls are TRBV5-4 and TRBJ1-6; D is undetermined. The CDR3 runs to 16 residues. Per the germline V gene, CDR1 is SGHNT and CDR2 is YYREEE (reference sequence). Deletions cut 3 bases from V and 4 bases from J, with 14 bases between. The CDR3 nucleotides are TGTGCCAGCAGCTCGCACCTCGGACGGTATAATTCACCCCTCCACTTT. Protein product: CASSSHLGRYNSPLHF.

This chain connects TRBV10-3 to TRBJ2-1; 8 bases fit TRBD2. Germline V gives CDR1 ENHRY, CDR2 SYGVKD. This CDR3 comprises 15 residues. V was pared by 3 bases and J by 4 bases, with 5 bases of the junction left unmatched. The CDR3 sequence: CAISDSGGSYNEQFF. The CDR3 nucleotides read TGTGCCATCAGTGACTCGGGGGGGTCTTACAATGAGCAGTTCTTC.

This chain joins TRBV6-5 and TRBJ2-2; D is perhaps TRBD2 (6 bases). V lost 6 bases and J 0 bases, leaving 11 bases between the germline ends. The CDR3 loop spans 15 amino acids. Germline lookup yields CDR1 MNHEY and CDR2 SVGAGI. This CDR3 is CASSPWGANTGELFF. For the CDR3, the DNA is TGTGCCAGCAGCCCGTGGGGGGCGAACACCGGGGAGCTGTTTTTT.

The chain employs TRBV6-5 and TRBJ2-1; 9 nucleotides match TRBD1. CDR1 and CDR2 (germline): MNHEY, SVGAGI. The junction had 10 bases not matched to a gene; V was cut back by 7 bases and J by 6 bases. This CDR3 is built from 15 residues. In DNA form, the CDR3 reads TGTGCCAGCACCACCACAGGGGGCGTTGGCAATGAGCAGTTCTTC. This gives the protein CASTTTGGVGNEQFF.

The chain combines TRBV3-1 (or the pseudogene TRBV3-2) with TRBJ2-3; possibly TRBD2 for D (5 bases). V shed 0 bases and J shed 5 bases, with 12 bases lying between them. Germline CDR1 reads LGHDT; CDR2 reads YNNKEL (reference sequence). The CDR3 is made up of 15 amino acids. This CDR3 reads CASSQENGGQDTQYF. The CDR3 region has the DNA TGTGCCAGCAGCCAAGAGAACGGCGGGCAAGATACGCAGTATTTT.

The chain is built from TRBV6-4 and TRBJ1-2; D is uncertain. The V gene's germline CDR1 is MRHNA and CDR2 SNTAGT. The CDR3 runs 11 residues. Trimming pared 0 bases from V and 8 bases from J, leaving 4 bases between. CDR3 region: CASSDSVGYTF. CDR3 bases: TGTGCCAGCAGTGACTCAGTCGGCTACACCTTC.

The chain combines TRBV13 with TRBJ2-7; either TRBD1 or TRBD2 may fit D (5 bases each). The germline V gene encodes CDR1 PRHDT and CDR2 FYEKMQ (reference sequence). This CDR3 region has 11 residues. Trimming cost V 5 bases and J 4 bases, with 6 bases left between them. CDR3 coding DNA: TGTGCCAGCAGCGAGGGGTACGAGCAGTACTTC. Amino acid sequence: CASSEGYEQYF.

The V call is TRBV10-3, the J call TRBJ2-5; TRBD2 matches at 9 bases. This CDR3 has 16 amino acids. V lost 6 bases and J lost 4; bases outside the gene matches: 12. Germline V gene lookup returns CDR1 ENHRY and CDR2 SYGVKD. CDR3 bases: TGTGCCATCAGCCTAGGCGGCGGGAGGGTCTCAGAGACCCAGTACTTC. As protein: CAISLGGGRVSETQYF.

This clone was observed a few times. This chain connects TRBV5-1 to TRBJ2-7, with a tentative D call TRBD1 (6 bases). The CDR3 is 14 amino acids. Per the germline V gene, CDR1 is SGHRS and CDR2 is YFSETQ. V lost 4 bases and J lost 2, with 13 bases in between. The CDR3 bases are TGCGCCAGCAGCGGAACAGGGTCGGCCTACGAGCAGTACTTC. This codes for CASSGTGSAYEQYF.

J is TRBJ1-4 and V is TRBV7-9, with D possibly matching TRBD1 (5 bases). Per germline, CDR1 SEHNR and CDR2 FQNEAQ (reference sequence). V dropped 10 bases and J dropped 11 bases, with 14 bases sitting between them. The CDR3 contains 11 residues. CDR3 nucleotide sequence: TGTGCCACCCTCCTTCGGGGGAAACTGTTTTTT. It specifies CATLLRGKLFF.

The J gene is TRBJ1-1, the V gene TRBV6-5; the match to TRBD1 covers 8 bases. Germline V lookup: CDR1 MNHEY, CDR2 SVGAGI. CDR3 length: 14 residues. Unmatched junction bases numbered 11, after V lost 7 bases and J lost 7 bases. Written as DNA, the CDR3 is TGTGCCAGCAAGGGCCGGACAGGGCATATTGAAGCTTTCTTT. This translates into CASKGRTGHIEAFF.

The genes are TRBV6-5 and TRBJ2-7, with 10 bases matching TRBD1. Unmatched junction bases numbered 4, after V lost 5 bases and J lost 3 bases. CDR1 and CDR2 from the germline V gene are MNHEY and SVGAGI. The CDR3 has 14 residues. The CDR3 DNA reads TGTGCCAGCAGTCCGACAGGGGGCTTCTACGAGCAGTACTTC. As protein: CASSPTGGFYEQYF.

The rearrangement links TRBV13 to TRBJ1-2; possible D gene TRBD1, 5 bases. Trimming pared 0 bases from V and 6 bases from J, leaving 8 bases between. This CDR3 spans 13 amino acids. Per germline, CDR1 PRHDT and CDR2 FYEKMQ (reference sequence). As DNA, the CDR3 is TGTGCCAGCAGCTTAGGGCAGGGAGATGGCTACACCTTC. Protein sequence: CASSLGQGDGYTF.

V and J are TRBV2 and TRBJ1-1; 8 bases are shared with TRBD1. The length of the CDR3 is 15 residues. Germline CDR1 reads SNHLY; CDR2 reads FYNNEI. After removal of 4 bases from V and 1 base from J, the junction contained 5 bases not matched to a gene. The CDR3 here is CASSVQGAQNTEAFF. CDR3 sequence (DNA): TGTGCCAGCAGTGTGCAGGGGGCCCAGAACACTGAAGCTTTCTTT.

V is TRBV10-3 and J is TRBJ2-7; 9 positions agree with TRBD2. V shed 11 bases and J 3 bases; nucleotides not matched to a gene: 11. From germline, CDR1 is ENHRY and CDR2 SYGVKD. The length of the CDR3 is 14 residues. The chain's CDR3 is CASGLANSGYEQYF. CDR3 nucleotide sequence: TGTGCCTCGGGACTAGCCAATTCCGGCTACGAGCAGTACTTC.

This clone was observed a few times. The chain links TRBV19 to TRBJ2-3, with D perhaps being TRBD1 or TRBD2 (5 bases each). V was clipped by 1 base and J by 1 base, with 24 bases between them. The CDR3 extends over 20 amino acids. Germline CDR1 is LNHDA and CDR2 is SQIVND (reference sequence). CDR3 protein: CASSIAVPGRLPLGTDTQYF. CDR3 DNA: TGTGCCAGTAGTATAGCCGTCCCGGGACGTTTACCCCTGGGCACAGATACGCAGTATTTT. Combining the CDR3 with reference TRBV19 and TRBJ2-3 gives the whole variable domain DGGITQSPKYLFRKEGQNVTLSCEQNLNHDAMYWYRQDPGQGLRLIYYSQIVNDFQKGDIAEGYSVSREKKESFPLTVTSAQKNPTAFYLCASSIAVPGRLPLGTDTQYFGPGTRLTVL.

The V and J genes are TRBV19 and TRBJ1-4, with D unclear. The V end was cut by 6 bases, the J end by 10 bases, with 9 bases between. The germline gives CDR1 LNHDA, CDR2 SQIVND (reference sequence). This CDR3 has 11 amino acids. CDR3 loop: CASRQRGKLFF. CDR3 coding DNA: TGTGCCAGTAGACAGCGTGGAAAACTGTTTTTT.

This chain links TRBV11-3 with TRBJ2-2; D may correspond to TRBD1 or TRBD2 (5 bases each). Germline values: CDR1 SGHNT, CDR2 YENEEA. The CDR3 extends over 14 amino acids. Deletions cut 8 bases from V and 4 bases from J, with 14 bases between. CDR3 DNA: TGTGCCAGCTCCCGCCGTGGGGGCACCGGGGAGCTGTTTTTT. Protein product: CASSRRGGTGELFF.

A single count supports this clone. V gene TRBV13 combines with J gene TRBJ1-1; D may be TRBD1 (5 bases). Germline V gives CDR1 PRHDT, CDR2 FYEKMQ (reference sequence). This CDR3 is built from 16 residues. Trimming took off 3 bases at V and 1 base at J, with 15 bases between the two ends. CDR3 coding DNA: TGTGCCAGCAGCTTGCGACAGATTACTAGGAACACTGAAGCTTTCTTT. Its translation: CASSLRQITRNTEAFF.

The V and J genes are TRBV9 and TRBJ2-3; 8 bases map to TRBD2. J was trimmed by 4 bases and V by 3 bases; bases with no gene match: 4. The germline V gene has CDR1 SGDLS and CDR2 YYNGEE. This CDR3 has 14 residues. CDR3 bases: TGTGCCAGCAGCGCGGGGGGGGGTCCAGATACGCAGTATTTT. Protein: CASSAGGGPDTQYF.

This chain joins TRBV4-3 and TRBJ1-5, with unresolved D. The CDR3 is 12 amino acids. V was cut by 0 bases and J by 4 bases, with 1 base left in between. Germline values: CDR1 LGHNA, CDR2 YSLEER. CDR3 in DNA: TGCGCCAGCAGCCAAGATAATCAGCCCCAGCATTTT. Protein product: CASSQDNQPQHF.

This clone was seen a single time. This rearrangement joins TRBV19 to TRBJ2-1, with TRBD1 matching over 9 bases. The CDR3 has 12 residues. Per the germline V gene, CDR1 is LNHDA and CDR2 is SQIVND (reference sequence). Trimming cost V 9 bases and J 4 bases; bases outside gene matches: 1. The CDR3 nucleotides are TGTGCCAGCGGGACAGGGTACAATGAGCAGTTCTTC. This codes for CASGTGYNEQFF.

This sequence joins TRBV5-4 and TRBJ1-2, with 7 bases lining up with TRBD1. The CDR3 runs to 13 residues. Germline assignment: CDR1 SGHNT and CDR2 YYREEE (reference sequence). Germline trimming cut 2 bases from V and 6 bases from J; bases unmatched to any gene: 4. For the CDR3, the DNA is TGTGCCAGCAGCTTACAGGGGAACGATGGCTACACCTTC. Its protein is CASSLQGNDGYTF.

This clone was seen just once. The chain recombines TRBV7-9 with TRBJ1-4; D is possibly TRBD1 (5 bases). From germline, CDR1 is SEHNR and CDR2 FQNEAQ (reference sequence). CDR3 length: 15 residues. Trimming stripped 6 bases from V and 6 bases from J, with 17 bases between. Here the CDR3 reads CASSSHEGFDEKLFF. In nucleotides, the CDR3 is TGTGCCAGCAGTTCGCACGAGGGGTTTGATGAAAAACTGTTTTTT.

The chain joins TRBV27 to TRBJ1-3; D call uncertain. In germline, CDR1 is MNHEY, CDR2 SMNVEV (reference sequence). The CDR3 runs to 18 residues. The V end lost 5 bases, the J end lost 0 bases, and 20 bases lay between the germline ends. The CDR3 DNA reads TGTGCCAGCAGTCCCGCCGGCCCGAATTCCCGCTCTGGAAACACCATATATTTT. Its protein product is CASSPAGPNSRSGNTIYF.